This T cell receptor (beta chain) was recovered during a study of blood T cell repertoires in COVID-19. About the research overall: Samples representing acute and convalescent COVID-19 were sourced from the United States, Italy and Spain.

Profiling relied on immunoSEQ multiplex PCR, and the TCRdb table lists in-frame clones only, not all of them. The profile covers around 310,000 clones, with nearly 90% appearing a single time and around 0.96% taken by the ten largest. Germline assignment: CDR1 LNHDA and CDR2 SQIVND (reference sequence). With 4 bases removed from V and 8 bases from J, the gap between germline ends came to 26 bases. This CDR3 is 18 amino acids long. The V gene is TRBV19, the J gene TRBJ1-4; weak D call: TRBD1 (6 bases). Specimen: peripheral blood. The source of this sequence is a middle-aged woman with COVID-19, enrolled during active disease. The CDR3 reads CASSNRGRAWGQSEKLFF. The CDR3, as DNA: TGTGCCAGTAGTAACCGGGGCCGAGCCTGGGGGCAGTCGGAAAAACTGTTTTTT.